This TCR beta chain appears in the sequencing data of a study of naive and memory T cell subsets (dated by TCRdb to 2017 to 2019). For the wider study: The study applied an open-source, UMI-based TCR alpha and beta sequencing pipeline to sorted naive and memory peripheral blood T cell subsets. The results of the functional CMV T cell responses matched the IgG serology results in every case. RNA was DNase-treated and reverse transcribed with TCR constant-region primers, mostly using SuperScript III.

Trimming removed 5 bases from V and 7 bases from J; the gene matches leave 6 bases unexplained. From cysteine to phenylalanine, the CDR3 is 13 amino acids long. This entry keeps only the CDR3 DNA: 39 bases, framed from base 1. In the germline V gene, CDR1 corresponds to SGHAT and CDR2 to FQNNGV. General study outcomes and caveats: RNA-based TCR counts may be affected by expression changes linked to T cell activation and differentiation. Following error correction, more than 85% of naive TCR sequences occurred only once, which made naive abundance distributions much steeper than those of memory subsets. In both CD4 and CD8 cells, going from naive through CM, EM and EMRA, the Gini index went up while Shannon and inverse Simpson diversity went down. TCR abundance followed a power law whose exponent differed between naive and memory subsets but was consistent across the three individuals. The repertoire findings for the naive and memory subsets could not be validated, as no ground truth was available. Single alpha or beta chain sequences, rather than paired alpha/beta receptors, were used to define clonotypes.

This clonotype was seen a handful of times. The antigen it recognizes is unknown. Base qualities are not at hand, and no much larger clone is one base apart. The library was generated by UMI-ligation and nested PCR. The beta constant-region primer consisted of an equimolar mixture of two oligonucleotides that together covered TRBC1 and TRBC2. T4 RNA ligase 1 ligated a single-stranded oligonucleotide carrying the SP2 primer and a 12-nucleotide UMI to the cDNA 3' end. The ligated cDNA went through four rounds of PCR with nested alpha and beta constant-region primers together with the SP2 primer. Incubation of the ligation reaction lasted about 19-24 hours at 16 degrees C. PCR2 was usually performed as a SYBR Green qPCR and halted at a preset threshold so that over-amplification would not occur. Every purification after the first one was done using Agencourt AMPure XP magnetic beads. Libraries were quantified by Qubit and checked on a TapeStation, where a main peak was expected near 650 bp. Pooled libraries were sequenced on an Illumina MiSeq using v2 2x251 paired-end kits, and typically roughly 1-2.1 million reads were obtained per sample. Each sample was pooled at about 4.3 nM, and about 5-7% PhiX was included to help cluster recognition. On the authors' methods: V and J genes were assigned to Demultiplexor-processed FASTQ reads by Decombinator through tag matching, with a single base-pair mismatch being allowed. UMIs were used by Collapsinator to correct both sequencing errors and frequency errors arising from PCR heterogeneity. TCRs were translated and CDR3s were extracted from the conserved cysteine to the FGXG phenylalanine by CDR3Translator, with non-productive sequences being flagged. Gini, Shannon entropy and inverse Simpson indices were calculated on repertoires subsampled to equal numbers of UMI-defined TCRs. Clonotype abundance distributions were fitted to a power law by maximum likelihood within the linear range. For one naive CD8 sample, the pipeline and MIGEC produced similar UMI counts, unique TCR numbers and clonal distributions. A set of approximately 7,300 CMV-associated CDR3 sequences, compiled from VDJdb and a published dataset, was used to search the repertoires. TCRdb reprocessing: public reads trimmed at Q25 with fastp, clones called with MiXCR, in-frame beta chains kept. Every CDR3 protein is listed once, alongside the most common genes and DNA of its rows. TCRdb's processing, not the authors' own work, is the source of the V and J calls. Here the sample has under 35,000 distinct CDR3 sequences; around 10% occur a single time. The ten largest clones represent approximately 17% of the sample.

TCR alpha and beta chain libraries were amplified separately from the second PCR step onward. Donor CMV status was determined by IFNgamma production from CD4+ T cells after overnight stimulation of fresh PBMCs with CMV viral lysate. Using Miltenyi beads, CD4 T cells were first positively selected, and CD8 T cells were then positively selected from the CD4-negative fraction. Cells were stained for CD3, CD4, CD8, CD45RA, CD27 and a live/dead dye and were sorted on a BD Aria II into four subsets based on CD45RA and CD27. For sorting, CD45RA-CD27- cells were defined as effector memory cells, while CD45RA+CD27- cells were defined as EMRA cells. A few healthy volunteers provided blood, and the blood of each volunteer was split into CD4 and CD8 T cells and then into four differentiation subsets. Roughly 120 ml of peripheral blood was collected from each donor, and PBMC were isolated from the blood using Ficoll-Paque PLUS density-gradient centrifugation. The sorted cells were lysed in RLT buffer, after which RNA was extracted using a Qiagen RNeasy kit and kept at -80 degrees C.

The sequence came from a human donor in good health. The sequenced material came from effector memory CD4+ T cells from blood. The intended sense of this specimen's cell subset or site label: effector memory, CD45RA- CD27-. Recombination linked TRBV11-2 to TRBJ2-7, and TRBD1 aligns with 9 junction nucleotides. In nucleotides, the sequence is TGTGCCAGCAGCCTCGGACAGGGGCGGGAGCAGTACTTC. Its product reads: CASSLGQGREQYF.